This T cell receptor beta chain was obtained from a study of tumor and adjacent non-tumor tissue in lung cancer. Looking at the study overall: There were 12 adenocarcinoma, a couple of squamous cell carcinoma and 1 small cell lung cancer cases. Each sample yielded approximately 4 million productive TCRbeta reads on average.

CDR1 is LNHDA and CDR2 is SQIVND in the germline V gene (reference sequence). CDR3 length equals 13 residues. Comment on this clonotype: The antigen remains unidentified. Compared with germline, one end of the junction differs, possibly owing to a read error.

No cell sorting was done before RNA was extracted from the tissue. Chemotherapy-naive patients with new lung cancer underwent thoracic surgery in China, August–late 2014. Study conclusions and caveats: In normal lung, the top 100 clones were significantly more dominant than in tumor.

A modified ARM-PCR protocol with three rounds of nested PCR amplified TCRbeta. Via MiXCR, TCRdb re-called the multiplex PCR reads, giving one row per CDR3 protein. The profile shows roughly 220,000 distinct CDR3 sequences, 70% to 75% of them singletons. The rearrangement joins TRBV19 to TRBJ1-1, with a weak D call TRBD1 (5 bases). Material: lung tumor tissue. The receptor comes from a man in his sixties with non-small cell lung cancer. DNA for the CDR3: TGTGCCTGTAGTGAGGGGCGGAACACTGAAGCTTTCTTT. Translation: CACSEGRNTEAFF.